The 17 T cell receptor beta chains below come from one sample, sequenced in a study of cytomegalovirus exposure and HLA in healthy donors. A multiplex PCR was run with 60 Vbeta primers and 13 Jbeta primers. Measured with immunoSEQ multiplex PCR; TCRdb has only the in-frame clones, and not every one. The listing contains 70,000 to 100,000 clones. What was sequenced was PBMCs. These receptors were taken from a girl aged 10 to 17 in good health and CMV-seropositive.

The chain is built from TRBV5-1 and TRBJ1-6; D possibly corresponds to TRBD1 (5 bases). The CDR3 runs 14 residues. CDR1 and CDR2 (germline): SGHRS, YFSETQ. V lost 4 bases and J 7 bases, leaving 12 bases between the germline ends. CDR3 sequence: CASSPGTQNSPLHF. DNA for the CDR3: TGCGCCAGCAGCCCCGGGACTCAGAATTCACCCCTCCACTTT.

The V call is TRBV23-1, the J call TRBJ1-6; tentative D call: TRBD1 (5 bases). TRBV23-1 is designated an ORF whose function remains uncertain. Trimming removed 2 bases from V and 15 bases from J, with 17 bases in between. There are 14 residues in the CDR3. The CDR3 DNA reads TGCGCCAGCAGTCAACCTCGTGCGATCGGACACCTCCACTTT. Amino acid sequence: CASSQPRAIGHLHF.

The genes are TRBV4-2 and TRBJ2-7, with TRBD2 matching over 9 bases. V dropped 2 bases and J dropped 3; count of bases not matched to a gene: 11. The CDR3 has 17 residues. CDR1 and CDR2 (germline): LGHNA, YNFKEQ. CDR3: CASSQLPAGTSIYEQYF. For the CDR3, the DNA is TGTGCCAGCAGCCAACTTCCGGCAGGGACTAGCATCTACGAGCAGTACTTC.

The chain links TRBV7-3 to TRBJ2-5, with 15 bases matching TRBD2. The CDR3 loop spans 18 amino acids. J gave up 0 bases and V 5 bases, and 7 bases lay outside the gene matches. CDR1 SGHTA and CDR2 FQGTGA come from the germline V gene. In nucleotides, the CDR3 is TGTGCCAGCAGCCCCGGGACTAGCGGGGGGCAGTACCAAGAGACCCAGTACTTC. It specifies CASSPGTSGGQYQETQYF.

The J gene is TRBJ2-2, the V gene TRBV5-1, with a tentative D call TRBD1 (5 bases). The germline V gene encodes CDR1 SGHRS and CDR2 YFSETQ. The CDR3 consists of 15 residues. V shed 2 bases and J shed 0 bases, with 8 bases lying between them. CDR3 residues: CASSLDRTNTGELFF. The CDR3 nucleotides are TGCGCCAGCAGCTTAGACAGAACGAACACCGGGGAGCTGTTTTTT. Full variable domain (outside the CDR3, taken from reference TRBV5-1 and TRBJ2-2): KAGVTQTPRYLIKTRGQQVTLSCSPISGHRSVSWYQQTPGQGLQFLFEYFSETQRNKGNFPGRFSGRQFSNSRSEMNVSTLELGDSALYLCASSLDRTNTGELFFGEGSRLTVL.

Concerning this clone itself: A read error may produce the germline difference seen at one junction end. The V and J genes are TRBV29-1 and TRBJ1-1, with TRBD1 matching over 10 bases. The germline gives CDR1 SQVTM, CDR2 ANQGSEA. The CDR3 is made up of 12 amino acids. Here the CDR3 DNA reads TGCAGCGGACAGGGGGCAGGACCTGAAGATTTCTTT. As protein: CSGQGAGPEDFF. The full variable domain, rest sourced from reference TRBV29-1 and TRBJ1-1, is SAVISQKPSRDICQRGTSLTIQCQVDSQVTMMFWYRQQPGQSLTLIATANQGSEATYESGFVIDKFPISRPNLTFSTLTVSNMSPEDSSIYLCSGQGAGPEDFFGQGTRLTVV.

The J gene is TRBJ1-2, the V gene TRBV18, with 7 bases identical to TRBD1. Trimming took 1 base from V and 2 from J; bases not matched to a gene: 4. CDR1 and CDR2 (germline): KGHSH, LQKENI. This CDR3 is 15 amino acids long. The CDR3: CASSPRRQGNYGYTF. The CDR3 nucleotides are TGTGCCAGCTCACCACGAAGACAGGGAAACTATGGCTACACCTTC. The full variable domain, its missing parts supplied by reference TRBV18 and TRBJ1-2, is NAGVMQNPRHLVRRRGQEARLRCSPMKGHSHVYWYRQLPEEGLKFMVYLQKENIIDESGMPKERFSAEFPKEGPSILRIQQVVRGDSAAYFCASSPRRQGNYGYTFGSGTRLTVV.

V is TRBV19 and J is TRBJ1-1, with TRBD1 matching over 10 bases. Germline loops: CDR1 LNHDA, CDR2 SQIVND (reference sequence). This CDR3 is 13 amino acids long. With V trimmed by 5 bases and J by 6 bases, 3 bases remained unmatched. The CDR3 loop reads CASSVGQGAEAFF. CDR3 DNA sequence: TGTGCCAGTAGTGTCGGACAGGGGGCTGAAGCTTTCTTT.

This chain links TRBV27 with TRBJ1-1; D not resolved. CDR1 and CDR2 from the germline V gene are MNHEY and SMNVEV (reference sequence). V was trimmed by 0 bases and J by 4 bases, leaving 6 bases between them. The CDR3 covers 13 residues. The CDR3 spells CASSLSWSTEAFF. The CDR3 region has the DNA TGTGCCAGCAGTTTATCGTGGAGCACTGAAGCTTTCTTT.

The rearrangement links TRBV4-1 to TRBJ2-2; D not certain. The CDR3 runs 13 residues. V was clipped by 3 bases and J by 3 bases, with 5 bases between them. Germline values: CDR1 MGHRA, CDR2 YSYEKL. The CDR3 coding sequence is TGCGCCAGCAGCCACCCTTACACCGGGGAGCTGTTTTTT. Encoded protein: CASSHPYTGELFF.

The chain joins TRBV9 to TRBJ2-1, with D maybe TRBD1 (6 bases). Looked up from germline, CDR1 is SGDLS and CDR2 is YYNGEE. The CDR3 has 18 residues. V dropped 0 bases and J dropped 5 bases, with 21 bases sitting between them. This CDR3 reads CASSVGGLPGVGHNEQFF. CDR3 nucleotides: TGTGCCAGCAGCGTAGGGGGGCTCCCCGGCGTTGGGCACAATGAGCAGTTCTTC.

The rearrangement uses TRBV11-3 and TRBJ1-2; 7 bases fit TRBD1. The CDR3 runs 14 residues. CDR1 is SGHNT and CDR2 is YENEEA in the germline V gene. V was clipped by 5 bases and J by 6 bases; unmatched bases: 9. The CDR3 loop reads CASSPRQGSNGYTF. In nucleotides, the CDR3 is TGTGCCAGCAGCCCCCGACAGGGTTCGAATGGCTACACCTTC.

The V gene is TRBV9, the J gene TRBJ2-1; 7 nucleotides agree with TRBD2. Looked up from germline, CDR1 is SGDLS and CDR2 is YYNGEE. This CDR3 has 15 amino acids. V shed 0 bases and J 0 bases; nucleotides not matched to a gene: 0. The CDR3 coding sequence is TGTGCCAGCAGCGTAGGGACTAGCTCCTACAATGAGCAGTTCTTC. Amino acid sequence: CASSVGTSSYNEQFF.

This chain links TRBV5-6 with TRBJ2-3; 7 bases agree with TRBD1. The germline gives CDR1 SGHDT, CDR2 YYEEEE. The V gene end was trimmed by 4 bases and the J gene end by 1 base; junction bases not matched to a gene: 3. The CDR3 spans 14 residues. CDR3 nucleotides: TGTGCCAGCAGCCCGGGACAGCGCACAGATACGCAGTATTTT. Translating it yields CASSPGQRTDTQYF.

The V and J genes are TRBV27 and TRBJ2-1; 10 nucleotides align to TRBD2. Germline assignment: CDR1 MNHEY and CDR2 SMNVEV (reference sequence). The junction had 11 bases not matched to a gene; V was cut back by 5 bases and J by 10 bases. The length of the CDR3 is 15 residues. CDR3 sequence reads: CASSPGLAAQREQFF. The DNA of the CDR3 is TGTGCCAGCAGTCCAGGACTAGCGGCCCAAAGAGAGCAGTTCTTC.

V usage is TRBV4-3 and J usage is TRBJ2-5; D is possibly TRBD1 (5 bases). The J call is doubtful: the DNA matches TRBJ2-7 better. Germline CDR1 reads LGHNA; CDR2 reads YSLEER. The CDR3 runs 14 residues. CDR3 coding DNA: TGCGCCAGCAGCCAAGAACGGTCAGGGTACGAGCAGTACTTC. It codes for CASSQERSGYEQYF.

CDR3 nucleotide sequence: TGTGCCAGCAGCTCTGCGGGGATATTCTCTGGGGCCAACGTCCTGACTTTC. Its translation: CASSSAGIFSGANVLTF. The chain has TRBV7-6 and TRBJ2-6, with D possibly being TRBD2 (6 bases). CDR3 size: 17 residues. The V end was cut by 4 bases, the J end by 0 bases, with 13 bases between. Germline CDR1 SGHVS, CDR2 FNYEAQ.